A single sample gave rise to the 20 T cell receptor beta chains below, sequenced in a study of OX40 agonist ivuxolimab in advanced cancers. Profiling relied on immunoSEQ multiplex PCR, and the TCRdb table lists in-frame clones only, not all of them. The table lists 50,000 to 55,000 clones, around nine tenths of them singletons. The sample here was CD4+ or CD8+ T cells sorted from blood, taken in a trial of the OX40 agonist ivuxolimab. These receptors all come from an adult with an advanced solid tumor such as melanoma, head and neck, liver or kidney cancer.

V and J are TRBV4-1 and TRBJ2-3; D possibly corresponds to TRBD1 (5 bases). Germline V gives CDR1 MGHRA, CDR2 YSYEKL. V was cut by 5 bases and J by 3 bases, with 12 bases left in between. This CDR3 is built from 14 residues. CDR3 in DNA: TGCGCCAGCAGCTTGGGGCTGGTTACAGATACGCAGTATTTT. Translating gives CASSLGLVTDTQYF.

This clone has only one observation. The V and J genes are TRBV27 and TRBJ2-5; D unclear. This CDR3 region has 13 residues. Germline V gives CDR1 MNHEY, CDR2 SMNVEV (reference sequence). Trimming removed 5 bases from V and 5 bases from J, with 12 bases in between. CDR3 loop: CASSPGRRETQYF. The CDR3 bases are TGTGCCAGCAGTCCGGGCCGTAGGGAGACCCAGTACTTC.

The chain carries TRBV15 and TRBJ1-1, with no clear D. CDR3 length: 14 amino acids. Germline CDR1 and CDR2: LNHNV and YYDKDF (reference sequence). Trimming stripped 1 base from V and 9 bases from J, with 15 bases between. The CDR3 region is CATSRGGVEAKAFF. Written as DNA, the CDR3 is TGTGCCACCAGCAGAGGCGGGGTTGAGGCCAAAGCTTTCTTT.

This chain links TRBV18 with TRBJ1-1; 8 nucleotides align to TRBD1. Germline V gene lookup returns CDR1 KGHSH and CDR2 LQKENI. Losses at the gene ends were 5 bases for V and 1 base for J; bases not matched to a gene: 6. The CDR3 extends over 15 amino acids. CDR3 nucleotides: TGTGCCAGCTCATCGGACAGGGTTCCGAACACTGAAGCTTTCTTT. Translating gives CASSSDRVPNTEAFF.

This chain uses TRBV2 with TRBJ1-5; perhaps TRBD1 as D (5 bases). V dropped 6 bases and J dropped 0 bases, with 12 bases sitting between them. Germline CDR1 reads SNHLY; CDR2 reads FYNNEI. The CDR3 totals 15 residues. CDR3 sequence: CASSSGGNSNQPQHF. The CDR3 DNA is TGTGCCAGCAGCTCCGGGGGAAATAGCAATCAGCCCCAGCATTTT.

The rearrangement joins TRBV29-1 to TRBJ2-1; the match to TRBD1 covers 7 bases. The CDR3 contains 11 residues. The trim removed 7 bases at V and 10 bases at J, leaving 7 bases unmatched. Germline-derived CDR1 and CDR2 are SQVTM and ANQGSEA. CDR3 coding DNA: TGCAGCGGCGGTCCGGGACAGGAGCAGTTCTTC. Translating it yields CSGGPGQEQFF.

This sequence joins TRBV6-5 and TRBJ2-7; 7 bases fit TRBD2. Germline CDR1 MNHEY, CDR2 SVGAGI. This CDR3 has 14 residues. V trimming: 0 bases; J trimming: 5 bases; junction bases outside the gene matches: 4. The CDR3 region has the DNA TGTGCCAGCAGTTACTCCCGGGGAGGGGACGAGCAGTACTTC. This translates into CASSYSRGGDEQYF.

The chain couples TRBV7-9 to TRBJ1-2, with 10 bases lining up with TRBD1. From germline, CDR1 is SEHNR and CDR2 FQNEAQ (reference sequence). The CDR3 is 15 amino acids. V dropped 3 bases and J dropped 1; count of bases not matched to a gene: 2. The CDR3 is CASSFGDRGNYGYTF. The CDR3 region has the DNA TGTGCCAGCAGCTTCGGGGACAGGGGTAACTATGGCTACACCTTC.

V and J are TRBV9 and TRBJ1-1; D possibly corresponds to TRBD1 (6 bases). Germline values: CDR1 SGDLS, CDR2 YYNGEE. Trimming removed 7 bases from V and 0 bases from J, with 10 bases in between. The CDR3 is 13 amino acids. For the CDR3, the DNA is TGTGCCAGCGGAGGGGGTTTGAACACTGAAGCTTTCTTT. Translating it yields CASGGGLNTEAFF.

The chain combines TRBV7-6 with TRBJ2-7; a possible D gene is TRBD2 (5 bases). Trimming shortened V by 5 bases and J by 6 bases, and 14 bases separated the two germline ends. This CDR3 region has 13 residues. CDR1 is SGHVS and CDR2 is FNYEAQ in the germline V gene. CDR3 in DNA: TGTGCCAGCAGCAAGACCACGGGATCCGAGCAGTACTTC. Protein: CASSKTTGSEQYF.

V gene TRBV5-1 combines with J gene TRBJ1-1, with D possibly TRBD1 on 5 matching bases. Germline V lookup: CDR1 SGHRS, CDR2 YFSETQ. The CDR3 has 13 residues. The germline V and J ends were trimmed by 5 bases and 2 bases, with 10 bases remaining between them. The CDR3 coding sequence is TGCGCCAGCAGGCAGGGAACTAACACTGAAGCTTTCTTT. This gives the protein CASRQGTNTEAFF.

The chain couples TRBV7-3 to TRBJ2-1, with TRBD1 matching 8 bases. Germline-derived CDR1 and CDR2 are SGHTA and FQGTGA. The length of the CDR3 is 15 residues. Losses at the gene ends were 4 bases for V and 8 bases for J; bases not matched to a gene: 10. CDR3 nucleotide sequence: TGTGCCAGCAGCTCTGGACAGGGTGGTCTGTATGAGCAGTTCTTC. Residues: CASSSGQGGLYEQFF.

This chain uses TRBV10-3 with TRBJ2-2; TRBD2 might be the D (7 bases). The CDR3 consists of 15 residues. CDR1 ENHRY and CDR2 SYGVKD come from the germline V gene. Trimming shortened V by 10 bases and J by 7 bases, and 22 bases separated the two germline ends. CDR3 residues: CATRAGADQYGELFF. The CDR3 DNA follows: TGTGCCACCCGTGCGGGGGCGGATCAGTACGGGGAGCTGTTTTTT.

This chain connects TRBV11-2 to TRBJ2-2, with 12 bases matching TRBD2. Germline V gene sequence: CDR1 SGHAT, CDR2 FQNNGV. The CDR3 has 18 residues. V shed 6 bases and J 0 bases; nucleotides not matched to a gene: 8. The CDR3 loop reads CASRTRTSGVANTGELFF. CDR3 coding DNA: TGTGCCAGCAGGACTAGGACTAGCGGGGTCGCGAACACCGGGGAGCTGTTTTTT.

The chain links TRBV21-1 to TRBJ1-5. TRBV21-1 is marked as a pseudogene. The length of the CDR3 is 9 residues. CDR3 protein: CASNQPQHF. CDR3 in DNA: TGTGCCAGCAATCAGCCCCAGCATTTT.

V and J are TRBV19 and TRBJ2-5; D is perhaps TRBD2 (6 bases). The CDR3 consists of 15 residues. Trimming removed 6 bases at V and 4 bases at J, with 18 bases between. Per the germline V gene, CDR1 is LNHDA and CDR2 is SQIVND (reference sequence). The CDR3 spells CASSYDGGGRETQYF. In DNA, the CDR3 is TGTGCCAGTAGCTACGACGGCGGAGGGAGAGAGACCCAGTACTTC.

The CDR3 DNA reads as TGCGCCAGCAGCCAAGAAGGACAGGGGGGCAATTCACCCCTCCACTTT. The encoded protein is CASSQEGQGGNSPLHF. This chain joins TRBV4-1 and TRBJ1-6, with 10 bases fitting TRBD1. Germline V gene data show CDR1 as MGHRA and CDR2 as YSYEKL. CDR3 size: 16 residues. The V segment lost 0 bases and the J segment 7 bases; nucleotides outside the gene matches: 3.

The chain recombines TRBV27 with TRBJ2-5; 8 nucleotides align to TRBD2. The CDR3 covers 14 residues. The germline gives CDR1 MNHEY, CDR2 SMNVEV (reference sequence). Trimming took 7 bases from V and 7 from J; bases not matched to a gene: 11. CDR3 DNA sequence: TGTGCCAGCACGCCGGGAGGGCCAGGTGGGACCCAGTACTTC. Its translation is CASTPGGPGGTQYF.

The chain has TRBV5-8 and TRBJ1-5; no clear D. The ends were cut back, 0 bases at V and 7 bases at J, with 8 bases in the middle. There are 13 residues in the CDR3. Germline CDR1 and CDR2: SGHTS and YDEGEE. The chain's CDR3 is CASSLARGQPQHF. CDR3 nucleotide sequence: TGTGCCAGCAGCTTGGCGCGGGGACAGCCCCAGCATTTT.

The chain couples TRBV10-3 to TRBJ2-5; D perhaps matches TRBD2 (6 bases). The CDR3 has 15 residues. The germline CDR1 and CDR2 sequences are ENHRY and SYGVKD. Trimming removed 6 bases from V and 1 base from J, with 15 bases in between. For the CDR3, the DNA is TGTGCCATCAGCCCCCGAGGAGGGTTCCAAGAGACCCAGTACTTC. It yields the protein CAISPRGGFQETQYF.